A single sample is the source of the 21 T cell receptor beta chains below, sequenced in a study of blood T cells in healthy people across ages. The authors ran a second PCR of about 7 to 11 cycles using a sample-barcoded 5' primer and a J-beta primer mix. TCRdb independently ran MiXCR on the 5' RACE reads; one entry per CDR3 protein. The table lists about 730,000 distinct CDR3 sequences, 35% to 45% of them singletons. Material: blood. The receptor source for this set is a woman in her fifties or sixties in good health.

This clonotype appeared a single time. Relative to the germline gene, one junction end is altered; a read error may explain this. The chain carries TRBV3-1 and TRBJ1-2; D is ambiguous. Germline V gene lookup returns CDR1 LGHDT and CDR2 YNNKEL (reference sequence). This CDR3 spans 12 amino acids. CDR3 in amino acids: CACSQADYGYTF. In DNA, the CDR3 is TGTGCCTGCAGCCAAGCTGACTATGGCTACACCTTC. Based on the CDR3 plus reference TRBV3-1 and TRBJ1-2, the full variable domain is DTAVSQTPKYLVTQMGNDKSIKCEQNLGHDTMYWYKQDSKKFLKIMFSYNNKELIINETVPNRFSPKSPDKAHLNLHINSLELGDSAVYFCACSQADYGYTFGSGTRLTVV.

This CDR3 is CASSGGYGQGASNQPQHF. The CDR3 nucleotides are TGTGCCAGCAGTGGAGGATACGGACAGGGGGCATCCAATCAGCCCCAGCATTTT. The J gene is TRBJ1-5, the V gene TRBV6-1, with TRBD1 matching 11 bases. Per germline, CDR1 MNHNS and CDR2 SASEGT. This CDR3 has 18 residues. J gave up 3 bases and V 4 bases, and 11 bases lay outside the gene matches.

The rearrangement joins TRBV5-1 to TRBJ2-5; the match to TRBD2 covers 10 bases. The V and J ends lost 1 base and 3 bases, in that order; junction bases with no gene match: 18. Germline assignment: CDR1 SGHRS and CDR2 YFSETQ. This CDR3 has 20 amino acids. The CDR3 is CASSLYGEGASGRREETQYF. CDR3 DNA sequence: TGCGCCAGCAGCTTGTACGGGGAAGGGGCTAGCGGGAGACGGGAAGAGACCCAGTACTTC.

This rearrangement joins TRBV18 to TRBJ2-2; 10 positions agree with TRBD2. This CDR3 region has 17 residues. The germline V gene has CDR1 KGHSH and CDR2 LQKENI. Unmatched junction bases numbered 5, after V lost 3 bases and J lost 1 base. DNA for the CDR3: TGTGCCAGCTCACCCAGAGGACTAGCGGAGAACACCGGGGAGCTGTTTTTT. As protein: CASSPRGLAENTGELFF.

This clonotype was detected only a few times. The chain couples TRBV12-3 or TRBV12-4 to TRBJ1-1, with unresolved D. V was pared by 6 bases and J by 6 bases, with 8 bases between. The CDR3 loop spans 11 amino acids. The CDR3 DNA reads as TGTGCCAGCAGCAAAGGTCCTGAAGCTTTCTTT. Encoded protein: CASSKGPEAFF.

This clonotype showed up just a few times. The rearrangement joins TRBV20-1 to TRBJ2-3; D perhaps matches TRBD2 (6 bases). V lost 5 bases, J lost 6 bases, and 9 bases lay in between. Germline CDR1 reads DFQATT; CDR2 reads SNEGSKA (reference sequence). The CDR3 consists of 11 residues. CDR3: CSAPAGDTQYF. CDR3 nucleotides: TGCAGTGCTCCCGCGGGGGATACGCAGTATTTT.

The CDR3 sequence is CASSVGLAASTDTQYF. DNA for the CDR3: TGTGCCAGCAGCGTAGGACTAGCGGCTAGCACAGATACGCAGTATTTT. The chain employs TRBV9 and TRBJ2-3; 9 bases fit TRBD2. V was clipped by 0 bases and J by 0 bases; unmatched bases: 2. CDR1 is SGDLS and CDR2 is YYNGEE in the germline V gene. This CDR3 is built from 16 residues.

The gene calls are TRBV7-2 and TRBJ1-1, with 7 bases that match TRBD1. Germline lookup yields CDR1 SGHTA and CDR2 FQGNSA. Trimming cost V 7 bases and J 1 base; bases outside gene matches: 9. This CDR3 is built from 15 residues. The DNA for the CDR3 is TGTGCCAGCACCCTAAAAACAGGGGAGAACACTGAAGCTTTCTTT. It encodes CASTLKTGENTEAFF.

The gene calls are TRBV6-5 and TRBJ2-1, with TRBD2 matching over 12 bases. J was trimmed by 7 bases and V by 6 bases; bases with no gene match: 7. This CDR3 contains 15 residues. The V gene's germline CDR1 is MNHEY and CDR2 SVGAGI. The CDR3: CASSQRLAGVNEQFF. In DNA, the CDR3 is TGTGCCAGCAGCCAACGACTAGCGGGGGTTAATGAGCAGTTCTTC.

The chain uses TRBV12-3 or TRBV12-4 and TRBJ1-5, with 7 bases aligning to TRBD1. The CDR3 loop spans 16 amino acids. Unmatched junction bases numbered 8, after V lost 6 bases and J lost 0 bases. CDR3 nucleotides: TGTGCCAGCAGCCCCCGGGACAGATATAGCAATCAGCCCCAGCATTTT. Translated: CASSPRDRYSNQPQHF.

This clonotype is a singleton in its sample. This is likely a read error, given that the CDR3 carries no conserved phenylalanine or tryptophan at its end. The chain uses TRBV7-9 and TRBJ2-1; D is perhaps TRBD1 (5 bases). The ends were cut back, 7 bases at V and 4 bases at J, with 14 bases in the middle. The CDR3 runs to 14 residues. CDR1 and CDR2 from the germline V gene are SEHNR and FQNEAQ (reference sequence). In DNA form, the CDR3 reads TGTGCCAGCACCCTATCGGCAGGGTACAATGAGCAGTTCTCC. Its protein is CASTLSAGYNEQFS.

In this sample, this clonotype turned up once. The chain employs TRBV12-3 or TRBV12-4 and TRBJ2-7; the D is unclear. Between the trimmed V and J ends, which lost 2 bases and 7 bases, there was a span of 9 bases. The CDR3 loop spans 12 amino acids. CDR3 protein: CASSLMALEQYF. For the CDR3, the DNA is TGTGCCAGCAGTTTAATGGCCCTTGAGCAGTACTTC.

The rearrangement joins TRBV4-3 to TRBJ2-7, with D perhaps matching TRBD2 (6 bases). The germline gives CDR1 LGHNA, CDR2 YSLEER. CDR3 size: 17 residues. Trimming shortened V by 0 bases and J by 2 bases, and 17 bases separated the two germline ends. The CDR3 sequence is CASSQDPSGRSAYEQYF. The DNA of the CDR3 is TGCGCCAGCAGCCAAGATCCTAGTGGGAGGAGTGCCTACGAGCAGTACTTC.

The V and J genes are TRBV5-1 and TRBJ2-1; 7 nucleotides line up with TRBD2. V lost 2 bases and J lost 3; bases outside the gene matches: 8. CDR3 size: 16 residues. Germline V gene lookup returns CDR1 SGHRS and CDR2 YFSETQ. In DNA, the CDR3 is TGCGCCAGCAGCTTTGGCCCGAGCGGGATCTACAATGAGCAGTTCTTC. This codes for CASSFGPSGIYNEQFF.

This sequence joins TRBV10-3 and TRBJ1-1; D is undetermined. The V gene lost 3 bases and the J gene lost 1 base, with 9 bases spanning the gap. The CDR3 extends over 14 amino acids. Germline CDR1 reads ENHRY; CDR2 reads SYGVKD. The DNA for the CDR3 is TGTGCCATCAGTGACGACACCCCGAACACTGAAGCTTTCTTT. This sequence encodes CAISDDTPNTEAFF.

The rearrangement links TRBV14 to TRBJ2-1; unclear D gene. The CDR3 contains 13 residues. V lost 5 bases and J lost 8, with 13 bases in between. Germline-derived CDR1 and CDR2 are SGHDN and FVKESK. In DNA, the CDR3 is TGTGCCAGCAGCAAGGCCGTTTACGATGAGCAGTTCTTC. Protein product: CASSKAVYDEQFF.

The count of this clonotype is one. This chain links TRBV21-1 with TRBJ1-5. TRBV21-1 is flagged as a pseudogene. The CDR3 sequence is 13 residues long. The CDR3 DNA reads as TGTGCCAGGATTAGCCCGATCTATCAGCCCCAGCATTTT. Translated: CARISPIYQPQHF.

The chain is built from TRBV20-1 and TRBJ2-7; D not resolved. Germline-derived CDR1 and CDR2 are DFQATT and SNEGSKA (reference sequence). This CDR3 region has 16 residues. V was clipped by 0 bases and J by 0 bases, with 15 bases between them. Here the CDR3 reads CSARDFSRASSYEQYF. The CDR3 nucleotides read TGCAGTGCTAGAGATTTTTCCCGGGCTTCCTCCTACGAGCAGTACTTC.

The chain employs TRBV2 and TRBJ2-7; TRBD1 might be the D (5 bases). The DNA end is a closer match to TRBJ2-5, so the J assignment may be wrong. This CDR3 contains 13 residues. The germline V gene has CDR1 SNHLY and CDR2 FYNNEI. CDR3 DNA sequence: TGTGCCAGCAGTGAGTCCAGGGTAGAGACCCAGTACTTC. Translation gives CASSESRVETQYF.

The chain carries TRBV7-2 and TRBJ2-4, with 7 bases lining up with TRBD1. The J segment lost 6 bases and the V segment lost 5 bases, leaving 7 bases of the junction unmatched. Germline values: CDR1 SGHTA, CDR2 FQGNSA. The CDR3 contains 14 residues. The CDR3 loop reads CASSVPGQINIQYF. The CDR3, as DNA: TGTGCCAGCAGCGTGCCGGGACAGATAAACATTCAGTACTTC.

This chain uses TRBV7-6 with TRBJ2-1, with 11 bases lining up with TRBD2. The J segment lost 5 bases and the V segment lost 1 base, leaving 4 bases of the junction unmatched. This CDR3 has 16 residues. Germline values: CDR1 SGHVS, CDR2 FNYEAQ. The CDR3 DNA reads TGTGCCAGCAGCTTAGATACTAGCGGGGGACACAATGAGCAGTTCTTC. Residues: CASSLDTSGGHNEQFF.